A selection of T cell receptor beta chains follows, all from one sample in a study of early T cells in non-severe SARS-CoV-2 infection. TCRdb redid the calling of the 5' RACE reads with MiXCR, one entry per CDR3 protein. The sample shows more than 45,000 distinct CDR3 sequences, approximately 13% of them seen only once. Sequences were obtained from whole blood. All receptors come from an adult who was a healthcare worker with PCR-confirmed SARS-CoV-2 infection or an uninfected control (not recorded which). CDR3s include the opening cysteine and the closing phenylalanine or tryptophan. A D gene is named only where the DNA matches it firmly. Expanded clones are given a class, and other clones once, few, many or no size at all.

V gene	D gene	J gene	clone size	CDR3 protein	CDR3 DNA
TRBV25-1	TRBD1	TRBJ1-2	many	CASSEGTVPYGYTF	TGTGCCAGCAGTGAAGGGACAGTCCCCTATGGCTACACCTTC
TRBV6-2/TRBV6-3	NA	TRBJ1-3	few	CASRRTGTWAGNTIYF	TGTGCCAGCAGACGTACAGGGACTTGGGCTGGAAACACCATATATTTT
TRBV18	NA	TRBJ1-1	many	CASSLLEGNTEAFF	TGTGCCAGCTCACTCCTGGAGGGGAACACTGAAGCTTTCTTT
TRBV7-9	NA	TRBJ2-1	few	CASIQAPSSYNEQFF	TGTGCCAGCATCCAGGCCCCGTCGTCCTACAATGAGCAGTTCTTC
TRBV29-1	NA	TRBJ2-1	NA	CSVHTIWEQFF	TGCAGCGTCCACACGATCTGGGAGCAGTTCTTC
TRBV5-1	NA	TRBJ2-7	many	CASSLGGTYEQYF	TGCGCCAGCAGCTTAGGCGGAACCTACGAGCAGTACTTC
TRBV7-2	TRBD1	TRBJ1-1	many	CASSSNWGQASVRKSEAFF	TGTGCCAGCAGTTCAAATTGGGGACAGGCCAGCGTCCGTAAGAGTGAAGCTTTCTTT
TRBV27	NA	TRBJ1-6	many	CASSLSGSSPLHF	TGTGCCAGCAGTTTATCAGGGAGCTCACCCCTCCACTTT
TRBV7-2	TRBD1	TRBJ2-7	many	CASSIRDRGLEQYF	TGTGCCAGCAGCATCCGGGACAGGGGGCTTGAGCAGTACTTC
TRBV24-1	NA	TRBJ2-7	many	CATSDASRYEQYF	TGTGCCACCAGTGACGCTTCGAGGTACGAGCAGTACTTC
TRBV6-5	NA	TRBJ1-2	once	CASSYSRSGQTFFGYTF	TGTGCCAGCAGTTACTCGCGGTCAGGGCAGACCTTCTTCGGCTACACCTTC
TRBV21-1	NA	TRBJ1-2	NA	CASSPMGTGYGYTF	TGTGCCAGCAGCCCGATGGGGACTGGCTATGGCTACACCTTC
TRBV10-3	NA	TRBJ1-4	few	CAISESWRTNEKLFF	TGTGCCATCAGTGAGTCGTGGCGGACTAATGAAAAACTGTTTTTT
TRBV30	NA	TRBJ2-6	NA	CACDSSGANVLTF	TGTGCCTGCGACAGTTCTGGGGCCAACGTCCTGACTTTC
TRBV12-3/TRBV12-4	NA	TRBJ1-5	NA	CASSPSKVIGNQPQHF	TGTGCCAGCAGTCCCTCTAAAGTTATCGGCAATCAGCCCCAGCATTTT
TRBV28	NA	TRBJ2-7	few	CAIEARDLSYEQYF	TGTGCCATCGAGGCGCGTGACCTCTCCTACGAGCAGTACTTC
TRBV11-2	NA	TRBJ2-1	many	CASSLVRGSYNEQFF	TGTGCCAGCAGCTTAGTTCGGGGTTCCTACAATGAGCAGTTCTTC
TRBV3-1	NA	TRBJ2-7	NA	CASSHGGATYEQYF	TGTGCCAGCAGCCATGGAGGGGCAACCTACGAGCAGTACTTC
TRBV28	TRBD1	TRBJ1-2	NA	CASRSQGAGYGYTF	TGTGCCAGCAGATCTCAGGGGGCGGGCTATGGCTACACCTTC